Below, 8 T cell receptor beta chains from the same sample are listed, as sequenced in a study of radiotherapy plus CTLA-4 blockade in lung cancer. The data were produced by immunoSEQ multiplex PCR, yet TCRdb's version contains in-frame clones alone and is incomplete. The data contain approximately 65,000 clones, approximately 80% of them singletons. The sequencing used peripheral blood, collected from a patient treated with radiotherapy plus ipilimumab. These receptors all come from a human donor with non-small cell lung cancer who had a complete response to radiotherapy plus ipilimumab.

V usage is TRBV15 and J usage is TRBJ1-1; 9 bases align to TRBD1. The CDR3 runs to 17 residues. The trim removed 2 bases at V and 4 bases at J, leaving 11 bases unmatched. The germline V gene encodes CDR1 LNHNV and CDR2 YYDKDF (reference sequence). The CDR3 is CATSRTSHRGLGTEAFF. CDR3 in DNA: TGTGCCACCAGCAGAACTTCACACAGGGGGCTGGGCACTGAAGCTTTCTTT.

The V gene is TRBV19, the J gene TRBJ1-2; 8 bases agree with TRBD1. J gave up 7 bases and V 6 bases, and 4 bases lay outside the gene matches. Germline V gene sequence: CDR1 LNHDA, CDR2 SQIVND (reference sequence). The CDR3 sequence is 12 residues long. Here the CDR3 reads CASRDRDRGYTF. The CDR3, as DNA: TGTGCCAGTAGGGACAGGGATCGTGGCTACACCTTC.

Notes on this clone: The sample has other DNA sequences that encode this CDR3 too. The rearrangement links TRBV27 to TRBJ2-1; TRBD2 agrees at 8 bases. Looked up from germline, CDR1 is MNHEY and CDR2 is SMNVEV (reference sequence). V shed 5 bases and J 10 bases; nucleotides not matched to a gene: 19. CDR3 length: 17 residues. CDR3 DNA: TGTGCCAGCAGTCCGGGGCCGGGGGGGAGGGCCGTGGGAGAGCAGTTCTTC. Translated, it gives CASSPGPGGRAVGEQFF.

This clone was counted only a few times. The rearrangement joins TRBV2 to TRBJ2-5, with D possibly matching TRBD1 (5 bases). Germline-derived CDR1 and CDR2 are SNHLY and FYNNEI. V lost 6 bases and J lost 5, with 16 bases in between. The CDR3 sequence is 14 residues long. The CDR3 sequence is CASSPGGAAETQYF. The CDR3 nucleotides read TGTGCCAGCAGCCCGGGTGGGGCCGCGGAGACCCAGTACTTC.

This chain links TRBV18 with TRBJ2-5, with 11 bases fitting TRBD2. This CDR3 has 17 residues. The germline CDR1 and CDR2 sequences are KGHSH and LQKENI. The ends lost 0 bases at V and 5 bases at J; junction bases unmatched: 8. The CDR3 loop is CASSPPWLAGGGETQYF. In nucleotides, the CDR3 is TGTGCCAGCTCACCACCGTGGCTAGCGGGGGGAGGCGAGACCCAGTACTTC.

V usage is TRBV5-1 and J usage is TRBJ1-1; no clear D gene. V lost 5 bases and J 0 bases, leaving 8 bases between the germline ends. Germline loops: CDR1 SGHRS, CDR2 YFSETQ. The CDR3 has 13 residues. The CDR3 bases are TGCGCCAGCAGAGGTCAGATGAACACTGAAGCTTTCTTT. Translated, it gives CASRGQMNTEAFF.

This chain connects TRBV11-2 to TRBJ1-1; D unclear. Trimming removed 1 base at V and 3 bases at J, with 6 bases between. The CDR3 covers 13 residues. Germline V CDR1 and CDR2: SGHAT, FQNNGV. Here the CDR3 reads CASSLVLDTEAFF. CDR3 nucleotides: TGTGCCAGCAGCTTAGTTTTGGACACTGAAGCTTTCTTT.

The chain recombines TRBV9 with TRBJ2-3, with no clear D. Germline CDR1 reads SGDLS; CDR2 reads YYNGEE. The CDR3 runs 13 residues. V gave up 3 bases and J gave up 5 bases, with 10 bases separating them. The CDR3 DNA reads as TGTGCCAGCAGCGGACACGTAGGAGATACGCAGTATTTT. It is translated as CASSGHVGDTQYF.